These 24 T cell receptor beta chains came from one sample sequenced in a study of monozygotic twins with inflammatory bowel disease. Using the 5' RACE reads, TCRdb records one entry per CDR3 protein without DNA. The data include about 160,000 distinct CDR3 sequences; the top ten clones carry roughly 2.6%. The material sequenced was blood. These receptors were obtained from a human donor with ulcerative colitis or Crohn's disease, or a healthy co-twin of an affected twin (not recorded which).

The genes are TRBV7-2 and TRBJ2-1; TCRdb selects TRBD2, and the lack of DNA leaves this call unchecked. CDR3 length: 17 amino acids. The germline CDR1 and CDR2 sequences are SGHTA and FQGNSA. CDR3 residues: CASSGGTSGGLGDEQFF.

The V gene is TRBV12-3 or TRBV12-4, the J gene TRBJ1-6; TCRdb designates TRBD1, a call that cannot be tested without DNA. This CDR3 has 12 residues. The CDR3 reads CASSHRDSPLHF.

The CDR3 reads CAGGGATNEKLFF. The chain has TRBV28 and TRBJ1-4; TCRdb's assignment of TRBD1 cannot be checked, as there is no DNA. CDR3 size: 13 residues. CDR1 MDHEN and CDR2 SYDVKM come from the germline V gene.

This chain joins TRBV7-8 and TRBJ1-2; TCRdb returns TRBD1, unconfirmable since there is no DNA. This CDR3 comprises 15 residues. Germline values: CDR1 SGHVS, CDR2 FQNEAQ. CDR3 sequence reads: CASSTRTGARGGYTF.

The V gene is TRBV28, the J gene TRBJ1-2. CDR3 length: 14 amino acids. Germline V gene sequence: CDR1 MDHEN, CDR2 SYDVKM. CDR3: CASSLRSRNYGYTF.

V is TRBV27 and J is TRBJ2-3. The CDR3 runs to 13 residues. The germline CDR1 and CDR2 sequences are MNHEY and SMNVEV (reference sequence). The CDR3: CASSLAGVDTQYF.

The rearrangement links TRBV7-6 to TRBJ2-7. The germline gives CDR1 SGHVS, CDR2 FNYEAQ. The CDR3 loop spans 17 amino acids. This chain's CDR3 is CASSLAPAGLSSYEQYF.

CDR3 in amino acids: CASSWRTGAFYNEQFF. The chain has TRBV7-6 and TRBJ2-1; the TRBD1 assignment by TCRdb is unverifiable without DNA. The CDR3 is made up of 16 amino acids. Germline V gene sequence: CDR1 SGHVS, CDR2 FNYEAQ.

V gene TRBV12-3 or TRBV12-4 combines with J gene TRBJ1-2. The CDR3 extends over 15 amino acids. CDR3 residues: CASSFPEHGANGYTF.

V is TRBV10-3 and J is TRBJ1-1; absent DNA, TCRdb's TRBD1 call cannot be checked. This CDR3 is 14 amino acids long. CDR1 is ENHRY and CDR2 is SYGVKD in the germline V gene. The CDR3 loop reads CAISSDRAVTEAFF.

The chain carries TRBV28 and TRBJ1-4. This CDR3 is 15 amino acids long. CDR1 is MDHEN, CDR2 SYDVKM, per germline. The CDR3 region is CASSPSLAPNEKLFF.

J is TRBJ2-3 and V is TRBV12-3 or TRBV12-4; TCRdb proposes TRBD1, but this gene call is untestable without DNA. The CDR3 length is 14 residues. The chain's CDR3 is CASSRTGGTDTQYF.

The chain joins TRBV20-1 to TRBJ1-5; without DNA, the TCRdb call of TRBD1 cannot be checked. CDR1 is DFQATT, CDR2 SNEGSKA, per germline (reference sequence). The CDR3 spans 15 residues. The CDR3 region is CSARDGGRSNQPQHF.

The CDR3 reads CATGNSNQPQHF. This chain uses TRBV6-2 or TRBV6-3 with TRBJ1-5. This CDR3 is built from 12 residues. Germline V gene lookup returns CDR1 MNHEY and CDR2 SVGEGT.

The J gene is TRBJ2-5, the V gene TRBV20-1. CDR1 is DFQATT and CDR2 is SNEGSKA in the germline V gene (reference sequence). This CDR3 comprises 12 residues. Here the CDR3 reads CSASGAGETQYF.

The chain is built from TRBV28 and TRBJ1-2; the TCRdb D gene call, TRBD1, has no DNA to confirm it. The CDR3 sequence is 12 residues long. CDR1 is MDHEN, CDR2 SYDVKM, per germline. The CDR3: CASSPWTDGYTF.

This chain links TRBV4-2 with TRBJ2-2; there is no DNA to check the TCRdb D call of TRBD2. CDR1 and CDR2 from the germline V gene are LGHNA and YNFKEQ. The CDR3 consists of 17 residues. The CDR3 here is CASSHGLAGVNTGELFF.

J is TRBJ2-3 and V is TRBV24-1; TCRdb gives TRBD1 as the D gene, but with no DNA this cannot be confirmed. CDR3 length: 15 amino acids. Germline V gene sequence: CDR1 KGHDR, CDR2 SFDVKD. The CDR3 spells CATSDWTSIADTQYF.

The rearrangement joins TRBV2 to TRBJ1-4; TCRdb proposes TRBD1, but this gene call is untestable without DNA. Germline V gene lookup returns CDR1 SNHLY and CDR2 FYNNEI. The CDR3 covers 16 residues. CDR3: CASSVKTGTRDEKLFF.

This sequence joins TRBV23-1 and TRBJ1-5; checking the TCRdb D call of TRBD1 is not possible without DNA. TRBV23-1 is an ORF, and what it does is uncertain. The CDR3 has 20 residues. The CDR3 sequence is CASSQWSISYRDRSNQPQHF.

The rearrangement joins TRBV18 to TRBJ2-5. Germline V lookup: CDR1 KGHSH, CDR2 LQKENI. The CDR3 runs 12 residues. CDR3 protein: CASSILRETQYF.

The chain recombines TRBV6-1 with TRBJ2-7; TCRdb's D call, TRBD1, is unchecked because there is no DNA. The CDR3 has 15 amino acids. Germline V gene sequence: CDR1 MNHNS, CDR2 SASEGT. Here the CDR3 reads CASSEVDGGPYEQYF.

CDR3: CASSLGSTSGQETQYF. The chain links TRBV7-3 to TRBJ2-5; no DNA is available, so the TRBD2 call from TCRdb remains unchecked. The CDR3 is 16 amino acids. Germline lookup yields CDR1 SGHTA and CDR2 FQGTGA.

This chain links TRBV24-1 with TRBJ2-1; there is no DNA to check the TCRdb D call of TRBD1. This CDR3 region has 17 residues. The germline CDR1 and CDR2 sequences are KGHDR and SFDVKD. CDR3 in amino acids: CATSDVGPGAGTDEQFF.